One sample yielded the 27 T cell receptor beta chains listed below, sequenced in a study of cytomegalovirus exposure and HLA in healthy donors. The PCR used 60 Vbeta and 13 Jbeta primers. Here immunoSEQ multiplex PCR was the method, and the copy in TCRdb shows in-frame clones only, minus some. The data contain approximately 170,000 clones, approximately 70% of them singletons. Material for sequencing was PBMCs. Receptors were obtained from a woman aged 40 to 50 in good health and CMV-seropositive.

The chain joins TRBV5-1 to TRBJ2-7, with D possibly TRBD2 on 5 matching bases. V was clipped by 7 bases and J by 3 bases, with 8 bases between them. Germline lookup yields CDR1 SGHRS and CDR2 YFSETQ. The CDR3 loop spans 11 amino acids. Here the CDR3 DNA reads TGCGCCAGCCAAGGGAGCTACGAGCAGTACTTC. It codes for CASQGSYEQYF.

The rearrangement joins TRBV19 to TRBJ1-2, with 7 bases identical to TRBD1. The CDR3 is 14 amino acids. V shed 10 bases, J shed 2 bases, and the junction held 10 bases outside the gene matches. Germline CDR1 reads LNHDA; CDR2 reads SQIVND (reference sequence). The CDR3 sequence is CATRKGATNYGYTF. The CDR3 nucleotides are TGTGCCACCAGGAAGGGGGCTACGAACTATGGCTACACCTTC.

The chain recombines TRBV12-5 with TRBJ1-2, with unresolved D. Trimming pared 4 bases from V and 11 bases from J, leaving 11 bases between. Germline V gives CDR1 LGHNT, CDR2 FRNRAP. This CDR3 has 11 amino acids. This chain's CDR3 is CASGSLSYYTF. The CDR3 DNA is TGTGCTAGTGGTTCTCTCTCTTATTACACCTTC.

The chain has TRBV10-3 and TRBJ1-2; 9 positions agree with TRBD1. The V and J ends lost 3 bases and 7 bases, in that order; junction bases with no gene match: 6. Germline V gene lookup returns CDR1 ENHRY and CDR2 SYGVKD. The CDR3 consists of 14 residues. The CDR3 protein is CAISDRDRERGYTF. CDR3 bases: TGTGCCATCAGTGATAGGGACAGGGAGCGTGGCTACACCTTC.

The chain employs TRBV7-2 and TRBJ2-1; D might be TRBD2 (6 bases). The CDR3 spans 15 residues. Trimming took off 7 bases at V and 8 bases at J, with 21 bases between the two ends. The V gene's germline CDR1 is SGHTA and CDR2 FQGNSA. The CDR3 loop reads CASTPPRGRGYEQFF. The CDR3 DNA sequence: TGTGCCAGCACTCCGCCCCGGGGCCGGGGGTATGAGCAGTTCTTC.

The chain links TRBV6-1 to TRBJ2-1; D is unclear. The germline V gene has CDR1 MNHNS and CDR2 SASEGT. The CDR3 is 15 residues long. V shed 2 bases and J shed 2 bases, with 10 bases lying between them. In DNA form, the CDR3 reads TGTGCCAGCAGTGAACGCGGTTACACCTACAATGAGCAGTTCTTC. Protein sequence: CASSERGYTYNEQFF.

This clone was counted only a few times. This sequence joins TRBV4-2 and TRBJ1-1; possible D gene TRBD1, 6 bases. In germline, CDR1 is LGHNA, CDR2 YNFKEQ. V was clipped by 0 bases and J by 5 bases, with 16 bases between them. The CDR3 runs to 16 residues. This chain's CDR3 is CASSQEAGAGLTEAFF. The CDR3 bases are TGTGCCAGCAGCCAAGAGGCAGGGGCTGGATTAACTGAAGCTTTCTTT.

The rearrangement joins TRBV6-6 to TRBJ1-2, with 8 bases identical to TRBD1. Germline assignment: CDR1 MNHNY and CDR2 SVGAGI (reference sequence). Trimming cost V 2 bases and J 12 bases; bases outside gene matches: 8. The CDR3 is 13 amino acids. The DNA for the CDR3 is TGTGCCAGCAGTTACGCACTTACAGGGGGGAACACCTTC. It encodes CASSYALTGGNTF.

The chain is built from TRBV5-1 and TRBJ2-4, with 8 bases matching TRBD2. The trim removed 1 base at V and 5 bases at J, leaving 14 bases unmatched. The germline CDR1 and CDR2 sequences are SGHRS and YFSETQ. This CDR3 is 18 amino acids long. The CDR3 sequence is CASSLRKVGAGVQNIQYF. The CDR3 DNA is TGCGCCAGCAGCTTGAGGAAGGTTGGAGCGGGAGTTCAAAACATTCAGTACTTC.

CDR3 amino acids: CASSYSTYGDQPQHF. Here the CDR3 DNA reads TGTGCCAGCAGTTACTCGACCTACGGGGATCAGCCCCAGCATTTT. The chain joins TRBV6-6 to TRBJ1-5, with D hard to call. The CDR3 has 15 residues. Looked up from germline, CDR1 is MNHNY and CDR2 is SVGAGI (reference sequence). V gave up 0 bases and J gave up 5 bases, with 11 bases separating them.

The J gene is TRBJ2-3, the V gene TRBV4-3, with D maybe TRBD2 (6 bases). V lost 0 bases and J 1 base, leaving 14 bases between the germline ends. Germline CDR1 and CDR2: LGHNA and YSLEER. The CDR3 is 17 residues long. CDR3 region: CASSQDTRGRRTDTQYF. The CDR3 nucleotides are TGCGCCAGCAGCCAAGATACCCGGGGGAGACGCACAGATACGCAGTATTTT.

This sequence joins TRBV7-2 and TRBJ2-7, with TRBD2 as a possible D gene (7 bases). This CDR3 region has 13 residues. Germline values: CDR1 SGHTA, CDR2 FQGNSA. Trimming cost V 3 bases and J 3 bases, with 9 bases left between them. The CDR3 DNA is TGTGCCAGCAGCTTGGGAGGGGGCTACGAGCAGTACTTC. Residues: CASSLGGGYEQYF.

This sequence joins TRBV5-4 and TRBJ2-2; D is possibly TRBD1 (6 bases). Per germline, CDR1 SGHNT and CDR2 YYREEE (reference sequence). Trimming stripped 3 bases from V and 0 bases from J, with 9 bases between. The CDR3 loop spans 15 amino acids. The CDR3 is CASSYTGTNTGELFF. CDR3 sequence (DNA): TGTGCCAGCAGCTATACAGGGACGAACACCGGGGAGCTGTTTTTT.

This chain connects TRBV2 to TRBJ2-7; D might be TRBD2 (5 bases). V lost 4 bases and J lost 0, with 10 bases in between. CDR3 length equals 14 residues. Germline V gene lookup returns CDR1 SNHLY and CDR2 FYNNEI. The CDR3 region has the DNA TGTGCCAGCAGTGTGGAGGTTGGCTCCTACGAGCAGTACTTC. It encodes CASSVEVGSYEQYF.

This rearrangement joins TRBV5-1 to TRBJ2-1; 7 bases map to TRBD1. V trimming: 5 bases; J trimming: 6 bases; junction bases outside the gene matches: 8. Per germline, CDR1 SGHRS and CDR2 YFSETQ. The CDR3 is 14 amino acids. CDR3 coding DNA: TGCGCCAGCAGTTCTGATGACAGGGCCAATGAGCAGTTCTTC. It encodes CASSSDDRANEQFF.

The rearrangement uses TRBV5-1 and TRBJ2-1, with D uncertain. This CDR3 contains 13 residues. V was clipped by 1 base and J by 6 bases, with 8 bases between them. CDR1 is SGHRS and CDR2 is YFSETQ in the germline V gene. CDR3 loop: CASSLLVGNEQFF. CDR3 bases: TGCGCCAGCAGCTTGCTCGTCGGCAATGAGCAGTTCTTC.

This clone has just one count. The chain recombines TRBV7-2 with TRBJ2-3, with 9 nucleotides matching TRBD2. Germline V CDR1 and CDR2: SGHTA, FQGNSA. This CDR3 is 15 amino acids long. V lost 4 bases and J lost 0; bases outside the gene matches: 2. The CDR3 is CASSSSGVSTDTQYF. CDR3 DNA sequence: TGTGCCAGCAGCTCTAGCGGGGTTAGCACAGATACGCAGTATTTT. Full variable domain (rest looked up from reference TRBV7-2 and TRBJ2-3): GAGVSQSPSNKVTEKGKDVELRCDPISGHTALYWYRQSLGQGLEFLIYFQGNSAPDKSGLPSDRFSAERTGGSVSTLTIQRTQQEDSAVYLCASSSSGVSTDTQYFGPGTRLTVL.

The rearrangement links TRBV7-3 to TRBJ1-1; D might be TRBD1 (5 bases). This CDR3 has 16 residues. Germline V gene data show CDR1 as SGHTA and CDR2 as FQGTGA. Trimming took off 3 bases at V and 1 base at J, with 15 bases between the two ends. The CDR3 DNA reads as TGTGCCAGCAGCTTTTCAGGGTATTGGAAGAACACTGAAGCTTTCTTT. This gives the protein CASSFSGYWKNTEAFF.

This clone has only a few counts. A read error may account for a junction end that differs from germline. The V and J genes are TRBV28 and TRBJ1-5, with D uncertain. The CDR3 consists of 11 residues. Germline V lookup: CDR1 MDHEN, CDR2 SYDVKM. Here the CDR3 reads CASSQRQPQNF. The CDR3 DNA sequence: TGTGCCAGCAGCCAGCGGCAGCCCCAGAATTTT.

This clone was picked up a small number of times. The chain links TRBV18 to TRBJ1-5, with TRBD1 as a possible D gene (6 bases). The CDR3 totals 13 residues. V was cut by 5 bases and J by 6 bases, with 11 bases left in between. The germline V gene encodes CDR1 KGHSH and CDR2 LQKENI. This chain's CDR3 is CASSEGVVQPQHF. CDR3 bases: TGTGCCAGCTCAGAGGGGGTGGTTCAGCCCCAGCATTTT.

V is TRBV2 and J is TRBJ1-1, with D perhaps TRBD1 (5 bases). The CDR3 runs 14 residues. The V and J ends lost 7 bases and 1 base respectively, with 13 bases between them. Germline assignment: CDR1 SNHLY and CDR2 FYNNEI. The CDR3 region has the DNA TGTGCCAGCAAACGACAGACTGAGAACACTGAAGCTTTCTTT. It translates to CASKRQTENTEAFF.

J is TRBJ1-5 and V is TRBV28, with TRBD1 identical over 7 bases. This CDR3 is 18 amino acids long. Germline loops: CDR1 MDHEN, CDR2 SYDVKM. V shed 5 bases and J 0 bases; nucleotides not matched to a gene: 13. The CDR3 DNA reads TGTGCCAGCAGTCATAACAGGGACAGAACGTATAGCAATCAGCCCCAGCATTTT. Its protein is CASSHNRDRTYSNQPQHF. The whole variable domain, remainder taken from reference TRBV28 and TRBJ1-5, is DVKVTQSSRYLVKRTGEKVFLECVQDMDHENMFWYRQDPGLGLRLIYFSYDVKMKEKGDIPEGYSVSREKKERFSLILESASTNQTSMYLCASSHNRDRTYSNQPQHFGDGTRLSIL.

The count of this clone is one. This rearrangement joins TRBV28 to TRBJ1-5; no clear D. Trimming removed 2 bases from V and 8 bases from J, with 4 bases in between. Germline V gene lookup returns CDR1 MDHEN and CDR2 SYDVKM. CDR3 size: 11 residues. The CDR3 spells CASSLREPQHF. The CDR3 nucleotides are TGTGCCAGCAGTTTAAGAGAGCCCCAGCATTTT.

The chain couples TRBV28 to TRBJ1-1; the match to TRBD1 covers 10 bases. J was trimmed by 7 bases and V by 4 bases; bases with no gene match: 6. Germline assignment: CDR1 MDHEN and CDR2 SYDVKM. The CDR3 totals 14 residues. The CDR3 DNA reads TGTGCCAGCAGTTCCCTGACAGGGGGCGGTGAAGCTTTCTTT. Translating gives CASSSLTGGGEAFF.

This clone was observed a few times. The chain links TRBV5-4 to TRBJ2-2; possible D gene TRBD2, 5 bases. CDR3 size: 17 residues. Trimming cost V 3 bases and J 4 bases, with 19 bases left between them. Germline V gene sequence: CDR1 SGHNT, CDR2 YYREEE (reference sequence). DNA for the CDR3: TGTGCCAGCAGCTACCCAGGAGCGGAGCTAGTCACCGGGGAGCTGTTTTTT. Translating it yields CASSYPGAELVTGELFF.

A few counts support this clone. The chain combines TRBV18 with TRBJ2-1; D uncertain. This CDR3 is 15 amino acids long. CDR1 is KGHSH and CDR2 is LQKENI in the germline V gene. V dropped 3 bases and J dropped 0 bases, with 9 bases sitting between them. The CDR3 DNA is TGTGCCAGCTCACCCTTATCCAGCTCCTACAATGAGCAGTTCTTC. As protein: CASSPLSSSYNEQFF.

The rearrangement joins TRBV15 to TRBJ2-2; D not certain. V dropped 0 bases and J dropped 6 bases, with 5 bases sitting between them. CDR3 length equals 13 residues. Germline loops: CDR1 LNHNV, CDR2 YYDKDF (reference sequence). As DNA, the CDR3 is TGTGCCACCAGCAGAGATTTAGCCGGGGAGCTGTTTTTT. Protein product: CATSRDLAGELFF.